This passage covers 8 T cell receptor beta chains from one sample sequenced in a study of sequential checkpoint blockade in melanoma. Treatment of the sample: randomized to nivolumab then ipilimumab (arm A) or the reverse (arm B). Using immunoSEQ multiplex PCR, the repertoire was profiled, and TCRdb retains in-frame clones only, with some absent. The repertoire holds 40,000 or so clones, with roughly 32% as singletons. The sample in question was tumor tissue (inferred from file names), obtained from a patient given nivolumab and ipilimumab in sequence. The receptors stem from a human donor with melanoma.

The rearrangement links TRBV5-1 to TRBJ1-2; D unclear. This CDR3 contains 15 residues. Deletions cut 6 bases from V and 6 bases from J, with 21 bases between. Germline assignment: CDR1 SGHRS and CDR2 YFSETQ. The CDR3 region is CASTESSGPGDGYTF. In DNA form, the CDR3 reads TGCGCCAGCACCGAATCCAGCGGTCCCGGGGATGGCTACACCTTC.

The chain joins TRBV6-8 to TRBJ1-1; 7 bases map to TRBD1. CDR1 and CDR2 from the germline V gene are MNHGY and SAAAGT. The CDR3 is 18 amino acids. The junction had 13 bases not matched to a gene; V was cut back by 2 bases and J by 1 base. The CDR3 loop is CASSYRGQGRSGNTEAFF. In DNA, the CDR3 is TGTGCCAGCAGTTACAGGGGGCAGGGGAGGAGTGGGAACACTGAAGCTTTCTTT.

This clone occurred many times. The CDR3 region is CASSAGQGPSYEQYF. In DNA, the CDR3 is TGTGCCAGCAGCGCGGGACAGGGACCGTCCTACGAGCAGTACTTC. J is TRBJ2-7 and V is TRBV11-3; 9 bases agree with TRBD1. With 5 bases clipped from V and 1 base from J, the junction kept 6 bases outside the gene matches. Germline V gene data show CDR1 as SGHNT and CDR2 as YENEEA. The CDR3 spans 15 residues.

There are a few counts of this clone. V gene TRBV6-8 combines with J gene TRBJ1-5; D is undetermined. From germline, CDR1 is MNHGY and CDR2 SAAAGT. This CDR3 has 12 residues. V was shortened by 5 bases and J by 11 bases, with 13 bases between the two germline ends. For the CDR3, the DNA is TGTGCCAGCAGTCGTCTAACGCAGTCCCAGCATTTT. Translating it yields CASSRLTQSQHF.

J is TRBJ2-4 and V is TRBV19; D may be TRBD2 (6 bases). There are 20 residues in the CDR3. In germline, CDR1 is LNHDA, CDR2 SQIVND (reference sequence). Trimming removed 4 bases at V and 0 bases at J, with 25 bases between. The CDR3 sequence: CASSTNFLGLAMGAKNIQYF. The CDR3, as DNA: TGTGCCAGTAGTACGAACTTCCTGGGACTTGCAATGGGAGCCAAAAACATTCAGTACTTC. Full variable domain (rest looked up from reference TRBV19 and TRBJ2-4): DGGITQSPKYLFRKEGQNVTLSCEQNLNHDAMYWYRQDPGQGLRLIYYSQIVNDFQKGDIAEGYSVSREKKESFPLTVTSAQKNPTAFYLCASSTNFLGLAMGAKNIQYFGAGTRLSVL.

The chain employs TRBV14 and TRBJ1-1; TRBD1 is a possible D gene (5 bases). Deletions cut 6 bases from V and 10 bases from J, with 24 bases between. CDR1 SGHDN and CDR2 FVKESK come from the germline V gene. This CDR3 has 15 amino acids. The CDR3 region is CASSRLDRETGGAFF. As DNA, the CDR3 is TGTGCCAGCAGTCGTCTTGACAGAGAGACGGGGGGAGCTTTCTTT.

CDR3: CASSLEEGADTQYF. CDR3 DNA: TGCGCCAGCAGCTTAGAAGAGGGCGCGGATACGCAGTATTTT. The genes are TRBV5-1 and TRBJ2-3, with D perhaps TRBD2 (5 bases). V was cut by 2 bases and J by 6 bases, with 13 bases left in between. The CDR3 spans 14 residues. From germline, CDR1 is SGHRS and CDR2 YFSETQ.

Of note for this clone: The sample contains more than one DNA sequence encoding this CDR3. The chain has TRBV19 and TRBJ1-5, with D possibly TRBD1 on 6 matching bases. V lost 4 bases, J lost 3 bases, and 10 bases lay in between. The CDR3 contains 14 residues. The germline CDR1 and CDR2 sequences are LNHDA and SQIVND (reference sequence). CDR3 in amino acids: CASSTDSLNQPQHF. CDR3 sequence (DNA): TGTGCCAGTAGTACGGACAGTCTCAATCAGCCCCAGCATTTT. Variable domain in full (rest from reference TRBV19 and TRBJ1-5): DGGITQSPKYLFRKEGQNVTLSCEQNLNHDAMYWYRQDPGQGLRLIYYSQIVNDFQKGDIAEGYSVSREKKESFPLTVTSAQKNPTAFYLCASSTDSLNQPQHFGDGTRLSIL.